This TCR beta chain was sequenced during a study of naive and memory T cell subsets. An oligonucleotide containing a UMI was ligated to the 3' end of TCR cDNA. Whole-blood samples were 2 to 3 ml of peripheral blood from healthy adult volunteers. Unsorted total RNA, roughly 1 to 1000 ng, was DNase treated before reverse transcription. Overall study findings and caveats: This RNA-based method may be sensitive to activation-related transcript changes.

About this clonotype itself: Its antigen is undetermined.

The SP2 primer and nested alpha and beta constant region primers amplified ligated cDNA in four rounds. Alpha and beta constant region primers primed reverse transcription for blood and skin samples. TCRdb re-called the 5' RACE reads through MiXCR, storing one row per CDR3 protein. Counted here are tens of thousands of distinct CDR3 sequences, less than 10% occurring once; the ten biggest clones make up 15% to 20%. V shed 3 bases and J shed 8 bases, with 17 bases lying between them. CDR3 size: 15 residues. CDR1 and CDR2 (germline): SGHDT, YYEEEE. The receptor was derived from a female donor in good health. This sequence joins TRBV5-6 and TRBJ1-4; a possible D gene is TRBD1 (5 bases). CDR3 sequence reads: CASSSSRDVWEKLFF. Here the CDR3 DNA reads TGTGCCAGCAGCTCCTCCAGGGACGTTTGGGAAAAACTGTTTTTT.